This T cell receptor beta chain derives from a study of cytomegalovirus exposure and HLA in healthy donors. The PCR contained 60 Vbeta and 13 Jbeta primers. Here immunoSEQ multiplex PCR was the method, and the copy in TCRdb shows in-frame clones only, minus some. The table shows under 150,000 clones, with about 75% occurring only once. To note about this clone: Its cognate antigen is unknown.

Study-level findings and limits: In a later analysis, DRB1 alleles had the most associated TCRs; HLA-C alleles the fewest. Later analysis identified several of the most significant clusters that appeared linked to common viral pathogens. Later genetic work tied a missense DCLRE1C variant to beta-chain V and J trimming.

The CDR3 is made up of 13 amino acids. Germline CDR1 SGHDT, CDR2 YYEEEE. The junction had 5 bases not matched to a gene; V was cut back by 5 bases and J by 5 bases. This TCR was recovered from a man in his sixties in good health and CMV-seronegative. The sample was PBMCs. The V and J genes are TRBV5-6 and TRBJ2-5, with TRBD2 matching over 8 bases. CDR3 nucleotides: TGTGCCAGCAGGCGAGCGGGAGTGGAGACCCAGTACTTC. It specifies CASRRAGVETQYF. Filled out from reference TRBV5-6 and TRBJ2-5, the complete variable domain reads DAGVTQSPTHLIKTRGQQVTLRCSPKSGHDTVSWYQQALGQGPQFIFQYYEEEERQRGNFPDRFSGHQFPNYSSELNVNALLLGDSALYLCASRRAGVETQYFGPGTRLLVL.